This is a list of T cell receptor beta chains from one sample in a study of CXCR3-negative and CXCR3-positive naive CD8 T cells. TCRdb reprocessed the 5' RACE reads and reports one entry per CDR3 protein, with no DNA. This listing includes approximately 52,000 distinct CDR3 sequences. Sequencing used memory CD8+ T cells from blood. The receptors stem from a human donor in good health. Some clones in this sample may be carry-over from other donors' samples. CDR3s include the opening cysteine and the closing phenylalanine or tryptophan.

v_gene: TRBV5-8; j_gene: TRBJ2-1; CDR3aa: CATPPPGNNEQFF
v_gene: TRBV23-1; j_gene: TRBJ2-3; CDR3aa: CASSYRPLRSGTGGRTQYF
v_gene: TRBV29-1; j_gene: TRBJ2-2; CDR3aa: CSVRGSPGELFF
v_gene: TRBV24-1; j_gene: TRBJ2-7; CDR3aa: CATSDWGDREQYF
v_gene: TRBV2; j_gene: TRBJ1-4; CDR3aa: CASSEALRGRLFF
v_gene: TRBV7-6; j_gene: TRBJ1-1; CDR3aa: CASSLAGTANTEAFF
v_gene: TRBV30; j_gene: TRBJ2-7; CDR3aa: CAWSDGTFSYEQYF
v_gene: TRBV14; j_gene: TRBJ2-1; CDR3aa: CASSQDPLPGGHGQFF
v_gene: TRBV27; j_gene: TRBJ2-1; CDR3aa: CASSWSIATGQFF
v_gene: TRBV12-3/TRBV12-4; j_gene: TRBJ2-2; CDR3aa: CASSPEALTGELFF
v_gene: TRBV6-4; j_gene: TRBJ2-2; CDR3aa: CASSDRNTGELFF
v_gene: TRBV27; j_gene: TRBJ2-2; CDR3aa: CASSPDPLGSTGELFF
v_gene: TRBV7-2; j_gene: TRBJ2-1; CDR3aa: CAVPLLWGADEQFF
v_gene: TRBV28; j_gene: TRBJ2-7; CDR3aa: CASSLTYEQYF
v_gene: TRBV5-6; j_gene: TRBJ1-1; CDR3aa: CASSLVLRPEAFF
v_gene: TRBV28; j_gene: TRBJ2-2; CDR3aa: CASSPGTVTGELFF
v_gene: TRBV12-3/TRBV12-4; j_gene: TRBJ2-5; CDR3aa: CASSNGLSGETQYF
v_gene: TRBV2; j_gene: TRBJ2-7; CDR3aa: CASSEQATYEQYF
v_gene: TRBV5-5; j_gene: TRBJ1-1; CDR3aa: CASGRQLNTEAFF